In its sample, the clone carrying this T cell receptor (beta chain) was seen a few times. The antigen is undetermined. Using its own MiXCR run on the 5' RACE reads, TCRdb lists one record per CDR3 protein. The table has hundreds of thousands of distinct CDR3 sequences, 21% seen once. This CDR3 contains 14 residues. The germline V and J ends were trimmed by 2 bases and 5 bases, with 15 bases remaining between them. CDR1 is DFQATT, CDR2 SNEGSKA, per germline (reference sequence). The record originates from a study of identical twins. Whole-study findings and limits: The authors drew conclusions from cross-sectional statistical analysis rather than following the same donors.

These same records also appear under a second study, on T cells expressing NK-cell markers. From that second work: Leadership of the CD3+CD56-NKG2C+ fraction also belonged to these clonotypes in four donors.

The sequenced sample consisted of PBMCs. The rearrangement links TRBV20-1 to TRBJ1-2, with D unclear. The sequence was obtained from a woman younger than 35 in good health. The CDR3 DNA reads TGCAGTGCTAGATTTAGGACCACACGGTATGGCTACACCTTC. Translated, it gives CSARFRTTRYGYTF.